The 18 T cell receptor beta chains listed next were all sequenced from one sample in a study of blood T cell repertoires in COVID-19. The method was immunoSEQ multiplex PCR; TCRdb's version includes in-frame clones alone and lacks a portion of them. The sample lists fewer than 250,000 clones, roughly 83% seen once, with approximately 7.4% in the top ten. Sequencing input: peripheral blood. These receptors all stem from a woman between 50 and 59 years old with acute or convalescent COVID-19.

The rearrangement links TRBV4-3 to TRBJ1-5; D remains unclear. Trimming removed 0 bases from V and 6 bases from J, with 12 bases in between. Germline-derived CDR1 and CDR2 are LGHNA and YSLEER. The CDR3 totals 15 residues. CDR3 region: CASSQDRSNSQPQHF. The CDR3 nucleotides are TGCGCCAGCAGCCAAGACAGGTCAAACTCTCAGCCCCAGCATTTT.

The genes are TRBV3-1 (or the pseudogene TRBV3-2) and TRBJ1-1; a weak D match, TRBD1 (5 bases). The CDR3 sequence is 13 residues long. CDR1 and CDR2 (germline): LGHDT, YNNKEL (reference sequence). With 0 bases removed from V and 3 bases from J, the gap between germline ends came to 5 bases. As DNA, the CDR3 is TGTGCCAGCAGCCAAGAGGGGCACACTGAAGCTTTCTTT. The encoded protein is CASSQEGHTEAFF.

V gene TRBV28 combines with J gene TRBJ2-7; D is ambiguous. Germline V gene sequence: CDR1 MDHEN, CDR2 SYDVKM. The CDR3 extends over 15 amino acids. Trimming cost V 7 bases and J 3 bases, with 19 bases left between them. Here the CDR3 reads CASTRRGSLIYEQYF. The DNA of the CDR3 is TGTGCCAGCACCCGCCGCGGCAGTCTTATCTACGAGCAGTACTTC.

This chain links TRBV5-1 with TRBJ2-2, with D possibly matching TRBD1 (7 bases). There are 16 residues in the CDR3. The V gene's germline CDR1 is SGHRS and CDR2 YFSETQ. V was clipped by 0 bases and J by 1 base, with 10 bases between them. CDR3 residues: CASSLAGGLNTGELFF. In DNA form, the CDR3 reads TGCGCCAGCAGCTTGGCAGGGGGGTTGAACACCGGGGAGCTGTTTTTT.

This clone has only one observation. This chain connects TRBV18 to TRBJ1-5; TRBD1 agrees at 9 bases. Germline V gives CDR1 KGHSH, CDR2 LQKENI. The CDR3 is 17 residues long. Trimming removed 3 bases from V and 3 bases from J; junction bases left unmatched: 9. The CDR3 spells CASSPPAGQGPNQPQHF. As DNA, the CDR3 is TGTGCCAGCTCACCCCCTGCGGGACAGGGCCCCAATCAGCCCCAGCATTTT.

There are a few counts of this clone. V usage is TRBV3-1 (or the pseudogene TRBV3-2) and J usage is TRBJ1-6, with D uncertain. Germline V CDR1 and CDR2: LGHDT, YNNKEL (reference sequence). Trimming stripped 6 bases from V and 4 bases from J, with 16 bases between. This CDR3 comprises 16 residues. CDR3 nucleotide sequence: TGTGCCAGCAGTCACAGTCGGGGAGATTATAATTCACCCCTCCACTTT. Translation gives CASSHSRGDYNSPLHF.

This sequence joins TRBV27 and TRBJ1-5; 10 bases are a match to TRBD1. Germline values: CDR1 MNHEY, CDR2 SMNVEV (reference sequence). CDR3 size: 16 residues. V lost 5 bases, J lost 6 bases, and 10 bases stayed unmatched. The chain's CDR3 is CASSTTGGLPSQPQHF. The CDR3 region has the DNA TGTGCCAGCAGTACGACAGGGGGCCTCCCAAGTCAGCCCCAGCATTTT.

The rearrangement links TRBV19 to TRBJ1-2; 9 positions agree with TRBD1. The V gene end was trimmed by 5 bases and the J gene end by 10 bases; junction bases not matched to a gene: 5. The CDR3 totals 12 residues. Per the germline V gene, CDR1 is LNHDA and CDR2 is SQIVND (reference sequence). CDR3 sequence: CASSFGQGPYTF. DNA for the CDR3: TGTGCCAGTAGTTTCGGACAGGGGCCCTACACCTTC. Drawing the rest from reference TRBV19 and TRBJ1-2, the complete variable domain is DGGITQSPKYLFRKEGQNVTLSCEQNLNHDAMYWYRQDPGQGLRLIYYSQIVNDFQKGDIAEGYSVSREKKESFPLTVTSAQKNPTAFYLCASSFGQGPYTFGSGTRLTVV.

The rearrangement joins TRBV7-9 to TRBJ1-5; 8 nucleotides match TRBD1. The V and J ends lost 3 bases and 4 bases, in that order; junction bases with no gene match: 5. CDR3 length: 15 residues. Germline CDR1 SEHNR, CDR2 FQNEAQ (reference sequence). The CDR3 loop reads CASSFGTGLNQPQHF. The CDR3 nucleotides read TGTGCCAGCAGCTTCGGGACAGGCCTTAATCAGCCCCAGCATTTT.

The chain couples TRBV20-1 to TRBJ1-2; 7 bases are shared with TRBD1. V trimming: 3 bases; J trimming: 2 bases; junction bases outside the gene matches: 6. The CDR3 is 14 residues long. Germline assignment: CDR1 DFQATT and CDR2 SNEGSKA (reference sequence). CDR3 in DNA: TGCAGTGCTAGTTTAGGGGGCCGAAACTATGGCTACACCTTC. Translating it yields CSASLGGRNYGYTF.

The chain uses TRBV14 and TRBJ1-3; D not resolved. The CDR3 sequence is 12 residues long. Between the trimmed V and J ends, which lost 3 bases and 4 bases, there was a span of 4 bases. Germline V gene data show CDR1 as SGHDN and CDR2 as FVKESK. CDR3: CASSHGGNTIYF. The CDR3 coding sequence is TGTGCCAGCAGCCATGGCGGAAACACCATATATTTT.

The genes are TRBV7-8 and TRBJ2-5, with TRBD1 matching 8 bases. Germline V gene sequence: CDR1 SGHVS, CDR2 FQNEAQ. V lost 7 bases and J lost 1; bases outside the gene matches: 8. There are 15 residues in the CDR3. CDR3 sequence (DNA): TGTGCCAGCAAACCGGACAGGGCTGGCCAAGAGACCCAGTACTTC. Its protein is CASKPDRAGQETQYF.

This rearrangement joins TRBV10-1 to TRBJ2-3, with TRBD2 as a possible D gene (5 bases). The CDR3 totals 13 residues. Germline loops: CDR1 WNHNN, CDR2 SYGVQD (reference sequence). Trimming took 9 bases from V and 2 from J, leaving 12 bases between them. CDR3 protein: CARGGQLTDTQYF. For the CDR3, the DNA is TGCGCCAGGGGCGGGCAGCTCACAGATACGCAGTATTTT.

J is TRBJ1-4 and V is TRBV4-3, with D perhaps TRBD1 (5 bases). Germline values: CDR1 LGHNA, CDR2 YSLEER. The CDR3 runs 15 residues. The V end was cut by 0 bases, the J end by 7 bases, with 12 bases between. CDR3 amino acids: CASSQDQGYSEKLFF. In nucleotides, the CDR3 is TGCGCCAGCAGCCAAGACCAGGGTTACAGTGAAAAACTGTTTTTT.

The chain carries TRBV7-8 and TRBJ1-4; 8 nucleotides agree with TRBD1. Per the germline V gene, CDR1 is SGHVS and CDR2 is FQNEAQ. Trimming took 5 bases from V and 7 from J; bases not matched to a gene: 9. The CDR3 loop spans 15 amino acids. CDR3 coding DNA: TGTGCCAGCAGCGAGACCGGGACAGGTTCTGAAAAACTGTTTTTT. As protein: CASSETGTGSEKLFF.

J is TRBJ1-1 and V is TRBV5-1; TRBD1 matches 8 bases. V was pared by 0 bases and J by 2 bases, with 3 bases of the junction left unmatched. CDR3 length: 15 residues. The V gene's germline CDR1 is SGHRS and CDR2 YFSETQ. The CDR3 loop reads CASSLVGQGNTEAFF. The CDR3 nucleotides are TGCGCCAGCAGCTTGGTTGGACAGGGAAACACTGAAGCTTTCTTT.

There are a few counts of this clone. The rearrangement links TRBV18 to TRBJ1-1; D remains unclear. V was clipped by 4 bases and J by 0 bases, with 9 bases between them. Germline CDR1 and CDR2: KGHSH and LQKENI. CDR3 length equals 14 residues. The CDR3 protein is CASSRPAVNTEAFF. The CDR3 DNA sequence: TGTGCCAGCTCACGCCCCGCAGTGAACACTGAAGCTTTCTTT.

The rearrangement uses TRBV28 and TRBJ1-4; D is possibly TRBD1 (6 bases). Germline lookup yields CDR1 MDHEN and CDR2 SYDVKM. V was cut by 6 bases and J by 0 bases, with 17 bases left in between. The CDR3 is made up of 17 amino acids. The DNA of the CDR3 is TGTGCCAGCAGGGAACGAGGGACACGATCAACTAATGAAAAACTGTTTTTT. Translation gives CASRERGTRSTNEKLFF. The full variable domain, with the rest looked up from reference TRBV28 and TRBJ1-4, is DVKVTQSSRYLVKRTGEKVFLECVQDMDHENMFWYRQDPGLGLRLIYFSYDVKMKEKGDIPEGYSVSREKKERFSLILESASTNQTSMYLCASRERGTRSTNEKLFFGSGTQLSVL.